Below are 20 T cell receptor beta chains sequenced from a single sample in a study of blood T cell repertoires in COVID-19. Generated by immunoSEQ multiplex PCR, the TCRdb table keeps only in-frame clones and is missing some. The table has about 27,000 clones, 80% to 90% seen once; the top ten hold 7.7%. The specimen was peripheral blood. Receptor source: a woman aged 45-59 years with active COVID-19.

This chain links TRBV19 with TRBJ2-1; 9 bases map to TRBD1. The CDR3 contains 17 residues. The V segment lost 4 bases and the J segment 9 bases; nucleotides outside the gene matches: 16. CDR1 and CDR2 from the germline V gene are LNHDA and SQIVND (reference sequence). CDR3 sequence: CASSTSGTGTWEPEQFF. In DNA form, the CDR3 reads TGTGCCAGTAGTACTTCCGGGACAGGGACGTGGGAGCCTGAGCAGTTCTTC.

The chain recombines TRBV9 with TRBJ2-2; tentatively, D is TRBD2 (6 bases). V was trimmed by 0 bases and J by 0 bases, leaving 6 bases between them. The CDR3 loop spans 15 amino acids. Germline V CDR1 and CDR2: SGDLS, YYNGEE. CDR3 DNA sequence: TGTGCCAGCAGCGTAGGACTAGCGAACACCGGGGAGCTGTTTTTT. It translates to CASSVGLANTGELFF.

The chain is built from TRBV2 and TRBJ2-1, with 10 nucleotides matching TRBD2. V lost 4 bases and J lost 1; bases outside the gene matches: 4. The CDR3 loop spans 16 amino acids. CDR1 and CDR2 (germline): SNHLY, FYNNEI. This CDR3 reads CASSVAGGESYNEQFF. The CDR3 region has the DNA TGTGCCAGCAGTGTAGCGGGAGGCGAGTCCTACAATGAGCAGTTCTTC. The full variable domain, rest sourced from reference TRBV2 and TRBJ2-1, is EPEVTQTPSHQVTQMGQEVILRCVPISNHLYFYWYRQILGQKVEFLVSFYNNEISEKSEIFDDQFSVERPDGSNFTLKIRSTKLEDSAMYFCASSVAGGESYNEQFFGPGTRLTVL.

The chain combines TRBV30 with TRBJ1-4; TRBD1 aligns across 7 bases. V trimming: 5 bases; J trimming: 4 bases; junction bases outside the gene matches: 10. Germline V CDR1 and CDR2: GTSNPN, SVGIG (reference sequence). CDR3 size: 15 residues. Here the CDR3 DNA reads TGTGCCTGGGCGCTCCCTAACAGGGGTAATGAAAAACTGTTTTTT. This codes for CAWALPNRGNEKLFF.

The rearrangement joins TRBV5-1 to TRBJ2-5; tentative D call: TRBD2 (5 bases). V dropped 1 base and J dropped 2 bases, with 9 bases sitting between them. This CDR3 contains 14 residues. Looked up from germline, CDR1 is SGHRS and CDR2 is YFSETQ. In DNA form, the CDR3 reads TGCGCCAGCAGCTTGATGACGGGACAAGAGACCCAGTACTTC. Translated, it gives CASSLMTGQETQYF.

CDR3: CASSLGIPAGINYEQYF. CDR3 coding DNA: TGTGCCAGCAGCCTAGGTATCCCAGCGGGTATAAACTACGAGCAGTACTTC. This rearrangement joins TRBV14 to TRBJ2-7; weak D call: TRBD2 (6 bases). Germline CDR1 and CDR2: SGHDN and FVKESK. This CDR3 has 17 residues. Trimming shortened V by 4 bases and J by 3 bases, and 22 bases separated the two germline ends. Together with reference TRBV14 and TRBJ2-7, the CDR3 gives the full variable domain: EAGVTQFPSHSVIEKGQTVTLRCDPISGHDNLYWYRRVMGKEIKFLLHFVKESKQDESGMPNNRFLAERTGGTYSTLKVQPAELEDSGVYFCASSLGIPAGINYEQYFGPGTRLTVT.

The chain carries TRBV10-1 and TRBJ2-7, with 9 bases fitting TRBD2. The V and J ends lost 2 bases and 4 bases, in that order; junction bases with no gene match: 3. The CDR3 sequence is 14 residues long. Germline loops: CDR1 WNHNN, CDR2 SYGVQD (reference sequence). The DNA of the CDR3 is TGCGCCAGCAGTGAGGGAGCGGGAGGATACGAGCAGTACTTC. It encodes CASSEGAGGYEQYF.

The J gene is TRBJ2-1, the V gene TRBV24-1; 11 bases are shared with TRBD2. Unmatched junction bases numbered 14, after V lost 4 bases and J lost 7 bases. This CDR3 is 18 amino acids long. From germline, CDR1 is KGHDR and CDR2 SFDVKD. CDR3 sequence reads: CATSDPVSGRADRNEQFF. The CDR3 nucleotides read TGTGCCACCAGTGACCCAGTTAGCGGGAGGGCCGATAGAAATGAGCAGTTCTTC.

The rearrangement joins TRBV27 to TRBJ2-7; TRBD2 matches at 11 bases. The germline V gene encodes CDR1 MNHEY and CDR2 SMNVEV (reference sequence). V was clipped by 5 bases and J by 5 bases; unmatched bases: 8. The CDR3 extends over 15 amino acids. For the CDR3, the DNA is TGTGCCAGCAGTCCACGGGCTAGCGGGAGGCACGAGCAGTACTTC. Translating gives CASSPRASGRHEQYF.

V usage is TRBV24-1 and J usage is TRBJ2-1; possibly TRBD1 for D (7 bases). This CDR3 comprises 18 residues. Germline CDR1 and CDR2: KGHDR and SFDVKD. Trimming pared 3 bases from V and 1 base from J, leaving 18 bases between. The CDR3 protein is CATSDPSDREVSYNEQFF. CDR3 DNA: TGTGCCACCAGTGATCCCTCTGACAGGGAGGTTTCCTACAATGAGCAGTTCTTC.

V usage is TRBV2 and J usage is TRBJ1-4; TRBD1 agrees at 7 bases. The trim removed 3 bases at V and 5 bases at J, leaving 3 bases unmatched. The CDR3 spans 14 residues. The germline V gene encodes CDR1 SNHLY and CDR2 FYNNEI. CDR3 sequence (DNA): TGTGCCAGCAGTGACGACAGGGCAAATGAAAAACTGTTTTTT. Its protein is CASSDDRANEKLFF.

The chain couples TRBV10-3 to TRBJ2-2; 9 nucleotides align to TRBD2. This CDR3 region has 16 residues. CDR1 and CDR2 (germline): ENHRY, SYGVKD. Trimming at V came to 7 bases and at J to 3 bases, leaving 9 bases not matched to a gene. DNA for the CDR3: TGTGCCATCACCCGGACTAGCGCGAGGGACACCGGGGAGCTGTTTTTT. Translated, it gives CAITRTSARDTGELFF.

This clone was picked up a small number of times. V and J are TRBV7-8 and TRBJ1-5; D remains unclear. This CDR3 region has 13 residues. The V gene lost 1 base and the J gene lost 4 bases, with 5 bases spanning the gap. CDR1 is SGHVS, CDR2 FQNEAQ, per germline. DNA of the CDR3: TGTGCCAGCAGCTTAGACGGGAATCAGCCCCAGCATTTT. It codes for CASSLDGNQPQHF.

This chain uses TRBV7-9 with TRBJ1-2, with TRBD1 matching 7 bases. Trimming removed 4 bases from V and 5 bases from J; junction bases left unmatched: 4. This CDR3 contains 13 residues. CDR1 SEHNR and CDR2 FQNEAQ come from the germline V gene (reference sequence). The CDR3 DNA reads TGTGCCAGCAGCTCCCTACAGGGGTATGGCTACACCTTC. Translated: CASSSLQGYGYTF.

The chain combines TRBV11-2 with TRBJ2-1; weak D call: TRBD2 (6 bases). V lost 3 bases and J lost 4, with 16 bases in between. Germline loops: CDR1 SGHAT, CDR2 FQNNGV. This CDR3 spans 16 amino acids. The CDR3 sequence is CASSFAGTAGYNEQFF. The CDR3 DNA is TGTGCCAGCAGCTTTGCCGGGACGGCGGGGTACAATGAGCAGTTCTTC.

Concerning this clone itself: The sample contains more than one DNA sequence encoding this CDR3. The V call is TRBV19, the J call TRBJ2-7, with D perhaps TRBD2 (6 bases). Trimming cost V 5 bases and J 0 bases, with 11 bases left between them. CDR1 and CDR2 from the germline V gene are LNHDA and SQIVND (reference sequence). The CDR3 has 14 amino acids. The CDR3 loop is CASSPLGGSYEQYF. The CDR3 nucleotides read TGTGCCAGTAGTCCTTTGGGGGGCTCCTACGAGCAGTACTTC.

The gene calls are TRBV4-2 and TRBJ2-2; TRBD2 aligns across 7 bases. The trim removed 10 bases at V and 8 bases at J, leaving 16 bases unmatched. CDR3 length: 15 amino acids. Germline loops: CDR1 LGHNA, CDR2 YNFKEQ. The CDR3 reads CATALRGGVGGELFF. In nucleotides, the CDR3 is TGTGCCACAGCATTGAGGGGAGGGGTTGGTGGGGAGCTGTTTTTT.

This rearrangement joins TRBV11-2 to TRBJ1-4, with TRBD1 as a possible D gene (5 bases). V lost 1 base and J lost 8, with 14 bases in between. The germline gives CDR1 SGHAT, CDR2 FQNNGV. This CDR3 has 15 amino acids. The DNA for the CDR3 is TGTGCCAGCAGCTTAGGTCCGTTCCGGGGGGAAAAACTGTTTTTT. Translating gives CASSLGPFRGEKLFF.

The chain has TRBV2 and TRBJ1-1; D is ambiguous. The germline CDR1 and CDR2 sequences are SNHLY and FYNNEI. Trimming took 9 bases from V and 3 from J, leaving 17 bases between them. This CDR3 contains 14 residues. The CDR3 DNA is TGTGCCAGTACTCGAGGGCCTGGGGACACTGAAGCTTTCTTT. Protein sequence: CASTRGPGDTEAFF.

The genes are TRBV28 and TRBJ1-1; possible D gene TRBD1, 5 bases. This CDR3 has 15 amino acids. The germline CDR1 and CDR2 sequences are MDHEN and SYDVKM. V was cut by 2 bases and J by 4 bases, with 14 bases left in between. In DNA form, the CDR3 reads TGTGCCAGCAGTTTACCCCTGGGGCCGAGCACTGAAGCTTTCTTT. As protein: CASSLPLGPSTEAFF.